The 26 T cell receptor beta chains reported below all come from one sample, sequenced in a study of CD8 T cells in Susac syndrome. Random hexamers were used to reverse transcribe the RNA input (about 0.5 to 1 ug). TCRdb re-called the immunoSEQ multiplex PCR reads with MiXCR, one entry per CDR3 protein. The table shows roughly 140,000 distinct CDR3 sequences, with about 95% occurring only once. The sequencing input was CD8+ T cells from PBMCs. The origin of the receptors is a human donor with multiple sclerosis.

The chain has TRBV13 and TRBJ2-7; D gene unclear. The CDR3 totals 16 residues. V was clipped by 5 bases and J by 3 bases, with 20 bases between them. The V gene's germline CDR1 is PRHDT and CDR2 FYEKMQ (reference sequence). The DNA for the CDR3 is TGTGCCAGCAGCCCAGCGCATGAAATCGGGTACTACGAGCAGTACTTC. Translation gives CASSPAHEIGYYEQYF.

The chain couples TRBV15 to TRBJ2-3; D not certain. Trimming removed 1 base from V and 2 bases from J, with 10 bases in between. Germline assignment: CDR1 LNHNV and CDR2 YYDKDF (reference sequence). The CDR3 is made up of 15 amino acids. The CDR3 coding sequence is TGTGCCACCAGCAGAGGTCTAGGGAACACAGATACGCAGTATTTT. Translating gives CATSRGLGNTDTQYF.

The CDR3 spells CASSVGFQEIGELFF. CDR3 coding DNA: TGTGCCAGCAGCGTAGGGTTCCAGGAGATCGGGGAGCTGTTTTTT. The J gene is TRBJ2-2, the V gene TRBV9; D is unclear. V shed 0 bases and J shed 7 bases, with 13 bases lying between them. Germline CDR1 SGDLS, CDR2 YYNGEE. The CDR3 consists of 15 residues.

V gene TRBV4-1 combines with J gene TRBJ1-1; the D gene is possibly TRBD1 (6 bases). Germline V gene sequence: CDR1 MGHRA, CDR2 YSYEKL. The CDR3 spans 17 residues. V dropped 0 bases and J dropped 3 bases, with 17 bases sitting between them. CDR3 residues: CASSQDPRQVLHTEAFF. In DNA form, the CDR3 reads TGCGCCAGCAGCCAAGATCCGAGACAGGTTCTACACACTGAAGCTTTCTTT.

The CDR3 sequence: CSPRGPAGTDTQYF. As DNA, the CDR3 is TGCAGCCCGCGGGGTCCGGCAGGGACAGATACGCAGTATTTT. The genes are TRBV29-1 and TRBJ2-3; tentative D call: TRBD2 (6 bases). Per germline, CDR1 SQVTM and CDR2 ANQGSEA. This CDR3 region has 14 residues. The ends were cut back, 8 bases at V and 3 bases at J, with 18 bases in the middle.

The V call is TRBV30, the J call TRBJ1-5, with TRBD1 matching over 7 bases. The CDR3 consists of 14 residues. The germline V gene has CDR1 GTSNPN and CDR2 SVGIG (reference sequence). V shed 0 bases, J shed 6 bases, and the junction held 5 bases outside the gene matches. CDR3 sequence: CAWSVGRGGQPQHF. The CDR3 DNA sequence: TGTGCCTGGAGTGTAGGCAGGGGGGGTCAGCCCCAGCATTTT.

This chain uses TRBV27 with TRBJ2-1; perhaps TRBD2 as D (5 bases). Deletions cut 5 bases from V and 6 bases from J, with 20 bases between. This CDR3 has 16 residues. The germline V gene has CDR1 MNHEY and CDR2 SMNVEV (reference sequence). DNA of the CDR3: TGTGCCAGCAGTCCCCTTGGTCCCCAGAGGGCCAATGAGCAGTTCTTC. It translates to CASSPLGPQRANEQFF.

The chain combines TRBV27 with TRBJ1-5; D remains unclear. The germline V and J ends were trimmed by 5 bases and 1 base, with 9 bases remaining between them. The length of the CDR3 is 14 residues. Germline lookup yields CDR1 MNHEY and CDR2 SMNVEV (reference sequence). CDR3 protein: CASSPLDSNQPQHF. CDR3 DNA sequence: TGTGCCAGCAGTCCCCTAGACAGCAATCAGCCCCAGCATTTT.

The chain uses TRBV27 and TRBJ2-1; 9 bases are a match to TRBD2. Trimming took 6 bases from V and 4 from J; bases not matched to a gene: 10. The CDR3 totals 16 residues. Germline V CDR1 and CDR2: MNHEY, SMNVEV (reference sequence). The CDR3 here is CASSQIGSGGYNEQFF. CDR3 nucleotides: TGTGCCAGCAGCCAAATAGGCAGCGGGGGGTACAATGAGCAGTTCTTC.

This clonotype was recorded once. The chain recombines TRBV7-9 with TRBJ2-1; perhaps TRBD2 as D (6 bases). This CDR3 comprises 14 residues. Per the germline V gene, CDR1 is SEHNR and CDR2 is FQNEAQ (reference sequence). Trimming took 2 bases from V and 7 from J, leaving 12 bases between them. In DNA form, the CDR3 reads TGTGCCAGCAGCTTATGGTCTAGCGTGAATGAGCAGTTCTTC. Translation gives CASSLWSSVNEQFF.

The chain recombines TRBV4-2 with TRBJ2-7; 12 bases map to TRBD2. The junction had 8 bases not matched to a gene; V was cut back by 1 base and J by 4 bases. Germline loops: CDR1 LGHNA, CDR2 YNFKEQ. This CDR3 spans 17 amino acids. Here the CDR3 reads CASSQGASGGAQYEQYV. The CDR3 coding sequence is TGTGCCAGCAGCCAAGGCGCTAGCGGGGGGGCACAGTACGAGCAGTACGTC.

V gene TRBV29-1 combines with J gene TRBJ2-1; D is possibly TRBD1 (6 bases). Germline values: CDR1 SQVTM, CDR2 ANQGSEA. This CDR3 spans 13 amino acids. With 1 base removed from V and 2 bases from J, the gap between germline ends came to 6 bases. CDR3 DNA: TGCAGCGTTGAAGGGGGGCCCTACAATGAGCAGTTCTTC. Its protein product is CSVEGGPYNEQFF.

The rearrangement uses TRBV29-1 and TRBJ1-1; tentative D call: TRBD1 (5 bases). There are 11 residues in the CDR3. CDR1 and CDR2 from the germline V gene are SQVTM and ANQGSEA. Trimming took off 5 bases at V and 5 bases at J, with 9 bases between the two ends. CDR3 region: CSVPGGTEAFF. CDR3 in DNA: TGCAGCGTTCCCGGGGGGACTGAAGCTTTCTTT.

V usage is TRBV2 and J usage is TRBJ2-1; 8 bases align to TRBD2. V lost 3 bases to trimming and J lost 8 bases; unmatched junction nucleotides: 3. Germline-derived CDR1 and CDR2 are SNHLY and FYNNEI. The CDR3 loop spans 13 amino acids. In DNA, the CDR3 is TGTGCCAGCAGTGACGAAGCGGGGGATGAGCAGTTCTTC. This gives the protein CASSDEAGDEQFF.

Only one count was recorded for this clonotype. The chain has TRBV27 and TRBJ2-7; unclear D gene. The CDR3 consists of 14 residues. Germline V lookup: CDR1 MNHEY, CDR2 SMNVEV (reference sequence). V lost 3 bases and J 4 bases, leaving 13 bases between the germline ends. CDR3: CASSFKARSYEQYV. The CDR3 DNA reads as TGTGCCAGCAGTTTTAAAGCCAGGTCTTACGAGCAGTACGTC.

V gene TRBV13 combines with J gene TRBJ2-2; no clear D. From germline, CDR1 is PRHDT and CDR2 FYEKMQ (reference sequence). The CDR3 has 15 amino acids. The V end was cut by 2 bases, the J end by 5 bases, with 12 bases between. The CDR3 region has the DNA TGTGCCAGCAGCTTATGGGCAGGAAGAACCGGGGAGCTGTTTTTT. Its translation is CASSLWAGRTGELFF.

The chain recombines TRBV7-8 with TRBJ2-2, with TRBD1 matching 8 bases. This CDR3 comprises 13 residues. Germline assignment: CDR1 SGHVS and CDR2 FQNEAQ. Unmatched junction bases numbered 5, after V lost 11 bases and J lost 3 bases. This CDR3 is CALPDRDTGELFF. CDR3 nucleotides: TGTGCCCTCCCGGACAGGGACACCGGGGAGCTGTTTTTT.

This chain connects TRBV19 to TRBJ1-1; 7 bases align to TRBD1. The CDR3 contains 13 residues. The germline CDR1 and CDR2 sequences are LNHDA and SQIVND (reference sequence). V gave up 5 bases and J gave up 4 bases; unmatched junction bases: 4. CDR3 sequence: CASSRTGVTEAFF. DNA of the CDR3: TGTGCCAGTAGTCGTACAGGGGTCACTGAAGCTTTCTTT.

This clonotype appeared once. V usage is TRBV6-6 and J usage is TRBJ2-1, with TRBD1 matching 7 bases. The germline V gene has CDR1 MNHNY and CDR2 SVGAGI (reference sequence). V shed 6 bases, J shed 5 bases, and the junction held 4 bases outside the gene matches. The CDR3 has 13 residues. The CDR3, as DNA: TGTGCCAGCAGACAAACAGGGGACAATGAGCAGTTCTTC. Translating it yields CASRQTGDNEQFF.

The rearrangement uses TRBV6-5 and TRBJ2-7; 8 bases match TRBD2. Germline CDR1 is MNHEY and CDR2 is SVGAGI. There are 15 residues in the CDR3. V trimming: 0 bases; J trimming: 7 bases; junction bases outside the gene matches: 8. The CDR3, as DNA: TGTGCCAGCAGTTACTCGTTGGACAGCGGGGGAGAGCAGTACTTC. Protein: CASSYSLDSGGEQYF.

V and J are TRBV10-3 and TRBJ2-5; D is unclear. The CDR3 length is 11 residues. The V end was cut by 3 bases, the J end by 4 bases, with 3 bases between. Germline-derived CDR1 and CDR2 are ENHRY and SYGVKD. The CDR3: CAISEAETQYF. DNA for the CDR3: TGTGCCATCAGTGAAGCAGAGACCCAGTACTTC.

This sequence joins TRBV10-3 and TRBJ1-5; 8 positions agree with TRBD1. The CDR3 runs 15 residues. The ends lost 5 bases at V and 3 bases at J; junction bases unmatched: 6. In germline, CDR1 is ENHRY, CDR2 SYGVKD. The CDR3 spells CAISPGQGYNQPQHF. The CDR3 coding sequence is TGTGCCATCAGTCCCGGACAGGGTTACAATCAGCCCCAGCATTTT.

The rearrangement uses TRBV5-1 and TRBJ2-5; D possibly corresponds to TRBD2 (6 bases). The ends were cut back, 4 bases at V and 2 bases at J, with 18 bases in the middle. Germline V gives CDR1 SGHRS, CDR2 YFSETQ. CDR3 length equals 16 residues. CDR3 amino acids: CASSGGLAGDQETQYF. CDR3 nucleotides: TGCGCCAGCAGCGGAGGGCTGGCCGGTGATCAAGAGACCCAGTACTTC. Using reference TRBV5-1 and TRBJ2-5 for the parts outside the CDR3, the full variable domain is KAGVTQTPRYLIKTRGQQVTLSCSPISGHRSVSWYQQTPGQGLQFLFEYFSETQRNKGNFPGRFSGRQFSNSRSEMNVSTLELGDSALYLCASSGGLAGDQETQYFGPGTRLLVL.

The genes are TRBV7-9 and TRBJ2-7; the D gene could be TRBD1 or TRBD2 (5 bases each). Trimming removed 5 bases at V and 3 bases at J, with 17 bases between. The CDR3 length is 15 residues. CDR1 is SEHNR and CDR2 is FQNEAQ in the germline V gene (reference sequence). The CDR3 nucleotides are TGTGCCAGCAGCCTCCTCTTAGACAGCGGCTACGAGCAGTACGTC. It codes for CASSLLLDSGYEQYV.

The chain employs TRBV27 and TRBJ1-1, with D possibly matching TRBD1 (6 bases). Trimming stripped 5 bases from V and 4 bases from J, with 11 bases between. Germline values: CDR1 MNHEY, CDR2 SMNVEV (reference sequence). This CDR3 contains 13 residues. The CDR3 protein is CASSEQGGTEAFF. The CDR3, as DNA: TGTGCCAGCAGTGAACAGGGTGGCACTGAAGCTTTCTTT.

The rearrangement uses TRBV7-9 and TRBJ2-7; the D call may be TRBD1 or TRBD2 (5 bases each). Germline lookup yields CDR1 SEHNR and CDR2 FQNEAQ (reference sequence). Trimming took off 3 bases at V and 2 bases at J, with 14 bases between the two ends. This CDR3 is built from 15 residues. The CDR3 spells CASSFPRDGTYEQYF. CDR3 coding DNA: TGTGCCAGCAGCTTTCCCAGGGACGGTACCTACGAGCAGTACTTC.